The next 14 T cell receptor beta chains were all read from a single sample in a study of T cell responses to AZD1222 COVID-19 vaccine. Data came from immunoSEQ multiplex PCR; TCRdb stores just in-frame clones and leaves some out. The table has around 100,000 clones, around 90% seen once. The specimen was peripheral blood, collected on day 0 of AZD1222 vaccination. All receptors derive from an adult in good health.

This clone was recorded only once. CDR3 in amino acids: CASQNSPTDTGELFF. Here the CDR3 DNA reads TGTGCCAGCCAAAACAGCCCGACGGACACCGGGGAGCTGTTTTTT. The J gene is TRBJ2-2, the V gene TRBV6-5, with D hard to call. V was clipped by 8 bases and J by 3 bases, with 16 bases between them. Germline CDR1 MNHEY, CDR2 SVGAGI. The CDR3 consists of 15 residues.

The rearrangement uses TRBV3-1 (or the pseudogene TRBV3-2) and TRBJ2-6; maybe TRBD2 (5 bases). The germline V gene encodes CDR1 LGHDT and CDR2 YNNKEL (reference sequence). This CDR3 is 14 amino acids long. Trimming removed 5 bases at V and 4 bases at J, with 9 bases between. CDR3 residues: CASSEGSGANVLTF. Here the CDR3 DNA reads TGTGCCAGCAGCGAGGGTTCCGGGGCCAACGTCCTGACTTTC.

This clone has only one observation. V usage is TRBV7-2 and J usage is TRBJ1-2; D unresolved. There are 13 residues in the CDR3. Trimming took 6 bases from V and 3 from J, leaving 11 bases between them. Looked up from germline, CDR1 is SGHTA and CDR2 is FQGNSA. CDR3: CASRRTDYYGYTF. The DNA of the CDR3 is TGTGCCAGCAGAAGGACGGACTACTATGGCTACACCTTC. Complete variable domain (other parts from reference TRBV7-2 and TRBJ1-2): GAGVSQSPSNKVTEKGKDVELRCDPISGHTALYWYRQSLGQGLEFLIYFQGNSAPDKSGLPSDRFSAERTGGSVSTLTIQRTQQEDSAVYLCASRRTDYYGYTFGSGTRLTVV.

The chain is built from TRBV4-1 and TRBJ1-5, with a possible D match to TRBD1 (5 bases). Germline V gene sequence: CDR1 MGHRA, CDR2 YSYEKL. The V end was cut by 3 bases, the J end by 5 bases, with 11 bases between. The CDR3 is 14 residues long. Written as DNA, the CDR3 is TGCGCCAGCAGCCAGATTCAGGGACATCAGCCCCAGCATTTT. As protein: CASSQIQGHQPQHF.

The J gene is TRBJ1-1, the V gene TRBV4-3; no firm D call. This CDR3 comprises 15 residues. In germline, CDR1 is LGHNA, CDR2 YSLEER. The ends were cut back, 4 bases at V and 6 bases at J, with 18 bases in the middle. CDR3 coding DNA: TGCGCCAGCAGCCTAAGATACGCCGCCGCGGCTGAAGCTTTCTTT. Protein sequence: CASSLRYAAAAEAFF.

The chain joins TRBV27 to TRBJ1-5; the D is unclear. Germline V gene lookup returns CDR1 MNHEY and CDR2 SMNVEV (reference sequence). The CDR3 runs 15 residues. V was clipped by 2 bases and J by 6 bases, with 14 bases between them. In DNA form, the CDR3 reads TGTGCCAGCAGTTTAATGGCGGCCTTGGGTCAGCCCCAGCATTTT. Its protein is CASSLMAALGQPQHF.

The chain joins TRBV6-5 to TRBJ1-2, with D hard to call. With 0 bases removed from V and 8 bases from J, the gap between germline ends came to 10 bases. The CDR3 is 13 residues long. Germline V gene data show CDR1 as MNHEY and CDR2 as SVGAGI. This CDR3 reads CASSYSTQLGYTF. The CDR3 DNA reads TGTGCCAGCAGTTACTCGACCCAGCTGGGCTACACCTTC.

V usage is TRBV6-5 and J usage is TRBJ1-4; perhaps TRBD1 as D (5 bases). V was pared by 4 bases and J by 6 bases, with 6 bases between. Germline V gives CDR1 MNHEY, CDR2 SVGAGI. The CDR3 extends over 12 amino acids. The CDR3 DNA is TGTGCCAGCAGTTCAGGGTATGAAAAACTGTTTTTT. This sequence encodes CASSSGYEKLFF.

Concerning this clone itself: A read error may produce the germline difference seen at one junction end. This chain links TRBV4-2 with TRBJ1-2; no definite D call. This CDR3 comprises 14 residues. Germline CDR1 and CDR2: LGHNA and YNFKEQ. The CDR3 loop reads CASSQGGREDGYTF. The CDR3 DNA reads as TGTGCCAGCAGTCAAGGAGGGAGAGAGGATGGCTACACCTTC.

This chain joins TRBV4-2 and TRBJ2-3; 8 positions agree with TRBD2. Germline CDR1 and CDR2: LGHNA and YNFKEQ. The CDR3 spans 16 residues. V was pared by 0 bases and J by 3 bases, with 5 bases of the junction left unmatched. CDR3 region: CASSQDRLAGTDTQYF. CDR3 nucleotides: TGTGCCAGCAGCCAAGATCGGCTAGCGGGTACAGATACGCAGTATTTT.

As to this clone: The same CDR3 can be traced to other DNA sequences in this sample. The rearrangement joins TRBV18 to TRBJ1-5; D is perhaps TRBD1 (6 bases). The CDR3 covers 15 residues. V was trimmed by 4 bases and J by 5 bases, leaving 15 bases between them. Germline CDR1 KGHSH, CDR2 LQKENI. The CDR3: CASSLTGGADQPQHF. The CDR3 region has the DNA TGTGCCAGCTCACTGACAGGAGGGGCAGATCAGCCCCAGCATTTT.

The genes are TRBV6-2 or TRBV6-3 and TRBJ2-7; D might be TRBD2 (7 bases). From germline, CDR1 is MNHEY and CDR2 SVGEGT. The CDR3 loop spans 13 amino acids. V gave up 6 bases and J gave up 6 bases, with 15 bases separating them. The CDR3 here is CASSQNREGEQYF. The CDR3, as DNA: TGTGCCAGCAGCCAAAACAGGGAGGGCGAGCAGTACTTC.

Here the CDR3 DNA reads TGTGCCAGCAGCTTGGGTACCGGGACTAGGAGTGAGCAGTACTTC. Amino acid sequence: CASSLGTGTRSEQYF. The chain couples TRBV7-2 to TRBJ2-7; TRBD2 aligns across 8 bases. The germline V gene encodes CDR1 SGHTA and CDR2 FQGNSA. There are 15 residues in the CDR3. Trimming cost V 3 bases and J 7 bases; bases outside gene matches: 11.

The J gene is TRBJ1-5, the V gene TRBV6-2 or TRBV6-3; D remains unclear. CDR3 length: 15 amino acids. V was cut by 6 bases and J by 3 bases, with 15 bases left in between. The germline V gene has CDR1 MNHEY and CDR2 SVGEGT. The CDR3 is CASSQSLWNNQPQHF. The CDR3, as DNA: TGTGCCAGCAGCCAGTCGTTGTGGAACAATCAGCCCCAGCATTTT.